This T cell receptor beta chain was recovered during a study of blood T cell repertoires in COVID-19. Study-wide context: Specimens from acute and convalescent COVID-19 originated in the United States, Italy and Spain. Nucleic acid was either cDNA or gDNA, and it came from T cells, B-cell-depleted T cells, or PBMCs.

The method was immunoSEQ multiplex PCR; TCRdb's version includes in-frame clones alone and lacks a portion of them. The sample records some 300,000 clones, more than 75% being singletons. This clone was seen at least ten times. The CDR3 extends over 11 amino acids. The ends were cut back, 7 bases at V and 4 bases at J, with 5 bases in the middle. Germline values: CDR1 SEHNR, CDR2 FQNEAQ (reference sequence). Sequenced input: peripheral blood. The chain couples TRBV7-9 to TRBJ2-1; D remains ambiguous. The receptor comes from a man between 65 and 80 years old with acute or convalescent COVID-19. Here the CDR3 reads CASTPYNEQFF. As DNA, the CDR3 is TGTGCCAGCACCCCTTACAATGAGCAGTTCTTC.